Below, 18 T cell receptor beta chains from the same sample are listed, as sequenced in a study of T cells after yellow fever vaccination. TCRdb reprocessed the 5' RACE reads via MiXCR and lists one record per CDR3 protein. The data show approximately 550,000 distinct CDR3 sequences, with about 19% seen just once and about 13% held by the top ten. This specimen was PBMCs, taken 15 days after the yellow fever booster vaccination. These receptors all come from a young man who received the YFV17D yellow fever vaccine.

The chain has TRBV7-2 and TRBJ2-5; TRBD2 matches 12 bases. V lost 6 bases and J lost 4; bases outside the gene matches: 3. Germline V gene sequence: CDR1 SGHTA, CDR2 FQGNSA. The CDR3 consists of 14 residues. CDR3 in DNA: TGTGCCAGCAGACTAGCGGGAGGATCAGAGACCCAGTACTTC. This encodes CASRLAGGSETQYF.

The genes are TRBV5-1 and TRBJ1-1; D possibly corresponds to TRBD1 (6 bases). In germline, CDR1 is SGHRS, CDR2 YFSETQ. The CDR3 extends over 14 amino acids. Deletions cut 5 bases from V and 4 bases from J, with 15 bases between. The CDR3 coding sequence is TGCGCCAGCAGGGTGAAACAGGGAGGCACTGAAGCTTTCTTT. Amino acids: CASRVKQGGTEAFF.

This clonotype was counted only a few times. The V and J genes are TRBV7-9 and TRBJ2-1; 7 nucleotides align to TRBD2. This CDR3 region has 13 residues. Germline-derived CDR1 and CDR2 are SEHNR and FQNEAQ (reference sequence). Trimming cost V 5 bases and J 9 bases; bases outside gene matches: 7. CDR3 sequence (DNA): TGTGCCAGCAGCCACGGTGGGGGGGGTGAGCAGTTCTTC. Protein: CASSHGGGGEQFF.

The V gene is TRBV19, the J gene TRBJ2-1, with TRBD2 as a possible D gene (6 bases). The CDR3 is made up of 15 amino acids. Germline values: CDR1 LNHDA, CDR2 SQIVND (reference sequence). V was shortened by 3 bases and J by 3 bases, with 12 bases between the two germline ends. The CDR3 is CASSIWGESYNEQFF. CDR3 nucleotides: TGTGCCAGTAGTATTTGGGGGGAGAGCTACAATGAGCAGTTCTTC.

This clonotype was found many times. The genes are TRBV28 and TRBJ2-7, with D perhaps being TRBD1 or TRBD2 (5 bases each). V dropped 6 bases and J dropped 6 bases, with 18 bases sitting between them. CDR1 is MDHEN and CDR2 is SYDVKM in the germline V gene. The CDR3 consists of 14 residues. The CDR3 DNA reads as TGTGCCAGCAGATGGAAAGGGACGGCAGGCGAGCAGTACTTC. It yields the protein CASRWKGTAGEQYF. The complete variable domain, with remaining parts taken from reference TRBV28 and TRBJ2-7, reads DVKVTQSSRYLVKRTGEKVFLECVQDMDHENMFWYRQDPGLGLRLIYFSYDVKMKEKGDIPEGYSVSREKKERFSLILESASTNQTSMYLCASRWKGTAGEQYFGPGTRLTVT.

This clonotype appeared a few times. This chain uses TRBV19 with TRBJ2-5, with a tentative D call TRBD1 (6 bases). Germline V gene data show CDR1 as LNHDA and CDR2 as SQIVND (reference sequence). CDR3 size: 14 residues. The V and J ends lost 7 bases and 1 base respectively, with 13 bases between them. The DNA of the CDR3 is TGTGCCAGTAAGAAACAGGGCACCCAAGAGACCCAGTACTTC. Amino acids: CASKKQGTQETQYF.

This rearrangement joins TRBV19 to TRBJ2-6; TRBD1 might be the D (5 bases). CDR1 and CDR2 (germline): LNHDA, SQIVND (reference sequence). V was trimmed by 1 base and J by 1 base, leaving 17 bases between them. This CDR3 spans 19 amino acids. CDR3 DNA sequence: TGTGCCAGTAGTATAGGAACAGTCAAGGGGCCTTCTGGGGCCAACGTCCTGACTTTC. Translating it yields CASSIGTVKGPSGANVLTF.

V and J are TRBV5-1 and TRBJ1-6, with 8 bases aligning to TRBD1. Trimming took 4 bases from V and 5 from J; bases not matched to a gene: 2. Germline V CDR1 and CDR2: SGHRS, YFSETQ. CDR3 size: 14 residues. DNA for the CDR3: TGCGCCAGCAGCCTGACAGGGGATAATTCACCCCTCCACTTT. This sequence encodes CASSLTGDNSPLHF. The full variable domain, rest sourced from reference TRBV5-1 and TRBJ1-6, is KAGVTQTPRYLIKTRGQQVTLSCSPISGHRSVSWYQQTPGQGLQFLFEYFSETQRNKGNFPGRFSGRQFSNSRSEMNVSTLELGDSALYLCASSLTGDNSPLHFGNGTRLTVT.

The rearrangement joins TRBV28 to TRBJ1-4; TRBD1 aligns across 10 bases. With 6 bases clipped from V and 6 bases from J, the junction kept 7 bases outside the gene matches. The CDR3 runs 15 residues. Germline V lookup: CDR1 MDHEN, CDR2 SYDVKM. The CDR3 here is CASSPSGTGDEKLFF. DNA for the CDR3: TGTGCCAGCAGCCCCTCCGGGACAGGGGATGAAAAACTGTTTTTT. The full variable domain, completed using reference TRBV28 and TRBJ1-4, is DVKVTQSSRYLVKRTGEKVFLECVQDMDHENMFWYRQDPGLGLRLIYFSYDVKMKEKGDIPEGYSVSREKKERFSLILESASTNQTSMYLCASSPSGTGDEKLFFGSGTQLSVL.

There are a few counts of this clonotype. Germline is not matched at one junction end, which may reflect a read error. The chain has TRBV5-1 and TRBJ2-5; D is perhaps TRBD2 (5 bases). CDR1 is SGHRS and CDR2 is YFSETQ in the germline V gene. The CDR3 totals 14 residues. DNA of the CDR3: TGCGCCAGCAGCTTGGACACATCCGGGGAGACCCAGTATTTC. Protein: CASSLDTSGETQYF.

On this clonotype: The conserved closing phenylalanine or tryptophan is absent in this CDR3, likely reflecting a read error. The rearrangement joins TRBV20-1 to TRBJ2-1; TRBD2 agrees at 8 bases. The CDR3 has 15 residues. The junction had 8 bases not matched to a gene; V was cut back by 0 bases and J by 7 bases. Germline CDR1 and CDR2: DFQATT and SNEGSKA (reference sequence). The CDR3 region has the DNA TGCAGTGCTAGAGATCCAGCGGGAGTTAGGAATGAGCAGTTCCTC. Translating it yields CSARDPAGVRNEQFL.

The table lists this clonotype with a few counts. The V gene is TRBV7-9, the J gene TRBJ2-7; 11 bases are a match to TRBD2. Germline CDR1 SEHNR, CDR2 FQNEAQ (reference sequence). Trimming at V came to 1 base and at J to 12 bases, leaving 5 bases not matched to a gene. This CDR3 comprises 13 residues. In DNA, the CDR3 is TGTGCCAGCAGCTTAGAGGCTAGCGGGAGGTCGTACTTC. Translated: CASSLEASGRSYF.

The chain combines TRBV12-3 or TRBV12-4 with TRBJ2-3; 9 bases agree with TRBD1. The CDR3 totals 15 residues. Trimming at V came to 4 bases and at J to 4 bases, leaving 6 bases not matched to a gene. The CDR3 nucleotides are TGTGCCAGCAGTTCGGACAGGGGTCGGTCAGATACGCAGTATTTT. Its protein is CASSSDRGRSDTQYF.

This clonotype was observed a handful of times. The CDR3 DNA is TGTGCCAGCTTATCTTTGGGGGACAGATACAATGAGCAGTTCTTC. It specifies CASLSLGDRYNEQFF. The V call is TRBV28, the J call TRBJ2-1; TRBD1 matches at 7 bases. The J segment lost 4 bases and the V segment lost 8 bases, leaving 11 bases of the junction unmatched. The CDR3 runs to 15 residues. Per the germline V gene, CDR1 is MDHEN and CDR2 is SYDVKM. Combining the CDR3 with reference TRBV28 and TRBJ2-1 gives the whole variable domain DVKVTQSSRYLVKRTGEKVFLECVQDMDHENMFWYRQDPGLGLRLIYFSYDVKMKEKGDIPEGYSVSREKKERFSLILESASTNQTSMYLCASLSLGDRYNEQFFGPGTRLTVL.

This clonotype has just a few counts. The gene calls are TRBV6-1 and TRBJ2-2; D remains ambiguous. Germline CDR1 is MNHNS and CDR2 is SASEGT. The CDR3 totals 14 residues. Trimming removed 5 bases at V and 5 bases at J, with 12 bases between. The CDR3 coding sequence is TGTGCCAGCAGTCCCCGGGTTGAGACCGGGGAGCTGTTTTTT. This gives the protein CASSPRVETGELFF.

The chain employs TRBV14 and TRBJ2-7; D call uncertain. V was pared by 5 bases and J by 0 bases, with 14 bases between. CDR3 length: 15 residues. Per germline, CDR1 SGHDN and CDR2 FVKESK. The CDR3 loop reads CASSAFSMISYEQYF. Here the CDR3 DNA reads TGTGCCAGCAGCGCCTTTTCGATGATCTCCTACGAGCAGTACTTC.

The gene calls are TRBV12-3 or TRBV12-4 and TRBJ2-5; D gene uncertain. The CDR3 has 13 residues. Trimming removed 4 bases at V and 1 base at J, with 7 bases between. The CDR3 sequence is CASSSTVQETQYF. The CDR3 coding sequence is TGTGCCAGCAGTTCGACTGTCCAAGAGACCCAGTACTTC.

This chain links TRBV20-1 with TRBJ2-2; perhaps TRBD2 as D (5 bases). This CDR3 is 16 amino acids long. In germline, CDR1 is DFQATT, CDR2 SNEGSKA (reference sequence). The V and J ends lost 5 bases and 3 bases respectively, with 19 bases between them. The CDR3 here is CSAPKVPSRDTGELFF. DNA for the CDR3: TGCAGTGCTCCCAAAGTTCCTAGCCGAGACACCGGGGAGCTGTTTTTT.